Sequencing of this T cell receptor (beta chain) was carried out in a study of breast tumors, draining lymph nodes, adjacent tissues. V was cut by 1 base and J by 9 bases, with 13 bases left in between. CDR1 DFQATT and CDR2 SNEGSKA come from the germline V gene (reference sequence). There are 13 residues in the CDR3. The lymph nodes were axillary draining lymph nodes from breast cancer patients. This clonotype was seen repeatedly, ten times or more. Each CDR3 protein is one row after TCRdb ran MiXCR on the multiplex PCR reads. The profile shows around 290,000 distinct CDR3 sequences, 30% of them singletons.

The specimen was axillary lymph node tissue. The source is a female donor with breast cancer. Some clones in this sample may be carry-over from other donors' samples. This chain connects TRBV20-1 to TRBJ1-5; the D is unclear. CDR3 bases: TGCAGTGCTAGAGTCGGACGGAATAGGCCCCAGCATTTT. This codes for CSARVGRNRPQHF.